Detailed here is one T cell receptor (beta chain). This clonotype was seen more than once but under ten times. The clone's antigen remains unknown. Per-nucleotide qualities are absent, and no much larger clonotype sits a single base away. This specimen belongs to a study of T-cell reconstitution after alpha-beta-depleted transplantation in children (dated by TCRdb to the mid-2010s). In terms of the full investigation: T-cell immune reconstitution after TCRalphabeta/CD19-depleted allogeneic hematopoietic cell transplantation in children was quantitatively tracked in the study by means of TCR repertoire profiling.

The sample's treatment or condition label, in plain terms: allogeneic hematopoietic cell transplantation with graft depleted of TCRalphabeta T cells and CD19 B cells. The children who served as transplant recipients had been given grafts of TCRalphabeta/CD19-depleted allogeneic hematopoietic cells. The library came from PCR. TCRdb records Illumina HiSeq 2500 as the sequencer. Molecular barcoding was employed in the preparation of TCR libraries, with unique molecular identifiers being used to normalize TCRbeta repertoire quantification. TCRdb reprocessed the public reads (quality trimming at Q25 with fastp, clone calling with MiXCR) and kept in-frame beta chains. Duplicate CDR3 protein sequences are folded into a single record with the most common DNA and genes. This sample has fewer than 85,000 distinct CDR3 sequences in its table, and roughly 13% of those were observed once. Together, the top ten hold about 25% of the sample.

CDR1 and CDR2 are read off the germline V gene (reference sequence) as DFQATT and SNEGSKA. The germline V and J ends show losses of 3 bases and 6 bases respectively, and no gene match explains 6 bases of the junction. The CDR3 measures 14 amino acids from cysteine to phenylalanine. The sequence is cut down to CDR3 DNA, 42 bases in frame from base 1. Broader findings and caveats from the paper: In some patients, high TCRbeta diversity at day 60 was attributed to recipient T cells and intrathymic progenitors that had survived conditioning. Hyperexpanded clone frequencies declined over subsequent months; after one year, T-cell counts and TCRbeta diversity were mostly attributed to newly produced T cells. Apparently early alphabetaT-cell count recovery about two months after transplant reportedly relied on only several hundred rapidly expanded clones derived from non-depleted graft cells.

The chain is encoded by TRBV20-1 joined to TRBJ2-2; a stretch of 8 junction bases matches TRBD2. The receptor was isolated from a male patient between 2 and 9 years old who had a stem cell transplant for acute lymphoblastic leukemia, so the T cells may come from the graft donor. Specimen: PBMCs, mostly from graft donor cells, collected 180 days after TCRalphabeta/CD19-depleted stem cell transplant. The CDR3 is CSASDGGAAGELFF. The nucleotide sequence is given as TGCAGTGCTAGCGACGGGGGGGCCGCCGGGGAGCTGTTTTTT.